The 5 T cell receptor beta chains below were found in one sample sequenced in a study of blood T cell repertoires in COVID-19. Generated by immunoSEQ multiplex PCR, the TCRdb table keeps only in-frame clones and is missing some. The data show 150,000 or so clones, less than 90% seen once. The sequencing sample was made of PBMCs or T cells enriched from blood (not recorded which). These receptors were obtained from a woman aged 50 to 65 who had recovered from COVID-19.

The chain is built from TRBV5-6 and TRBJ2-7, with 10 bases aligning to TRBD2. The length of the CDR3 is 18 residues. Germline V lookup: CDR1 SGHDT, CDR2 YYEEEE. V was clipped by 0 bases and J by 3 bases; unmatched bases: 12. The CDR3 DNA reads TGTGCCAGCAGCTTGGAGGGGCCCGGGACTAGCGCACTCTACGAGCAGTACTTC. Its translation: CASSLEGPGTSALYEQYF.

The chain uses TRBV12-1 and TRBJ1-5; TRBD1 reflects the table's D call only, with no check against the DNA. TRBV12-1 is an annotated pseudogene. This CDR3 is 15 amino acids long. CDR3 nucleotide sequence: TGTGCCAACACCCCCCAGCGACAGCGCAATCAGCCCCAGCATTTT. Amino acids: CANTPQRQRNQPQHF.

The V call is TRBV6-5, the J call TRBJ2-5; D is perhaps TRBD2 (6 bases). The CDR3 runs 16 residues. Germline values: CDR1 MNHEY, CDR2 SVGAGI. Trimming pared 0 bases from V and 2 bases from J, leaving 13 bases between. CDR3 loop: CASSYSMGTLQETQYF. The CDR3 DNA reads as TGTGCCAGCAGTTACTCGATGGGGACTTTACAAGAGACCCAGTACTTC.

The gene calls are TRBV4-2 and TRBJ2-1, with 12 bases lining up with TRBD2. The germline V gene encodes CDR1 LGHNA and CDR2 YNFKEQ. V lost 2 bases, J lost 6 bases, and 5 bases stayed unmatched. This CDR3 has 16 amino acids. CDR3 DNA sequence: TGTGCCAGCAGCCAATTGCTAGCGGGAGGGATCAATGAGCAGTTCTTC. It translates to CASSQLLAGGINEQFF.

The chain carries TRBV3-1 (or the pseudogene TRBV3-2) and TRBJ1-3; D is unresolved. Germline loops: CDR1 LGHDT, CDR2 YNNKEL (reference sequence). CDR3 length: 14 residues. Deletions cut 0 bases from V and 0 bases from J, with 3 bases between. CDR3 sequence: CASSQEYSGNTIYF. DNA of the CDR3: TGTGCCAGCAGCCAAGAGTACTCTGGAAACACCATATATTTT.